Sequencing of this TCR beta chain was carried out in a study of radiotherapy plus CTLA-4 blockade in lung cancer. Clones were read by immunoSEQ multiplex PCR, and TCRdb kept only the in-frame ones, dropping some. Among 50,000 to 65,000 clones listed, 77% were seen once. Germline CDR1 is MDHEN and CDR2 is SYDVKM. The CDR3 has 13 residues. V was clipped by 7 bases and J by 3 bases, with 12 bases between them. The sequence came from a human donor with non-small cell lung cancer whose response to radiotherapy plus ipilimumab could not be evaluated. The sample consisted of peripheral blood, taken from a patient treated with radiotherapy plus ipilimumab. The chain uses TRBV28 and TRBJ1-2, with unresolved D. The CDR3 sequence: CASNNQRHYGYTF. For the CDR3, the DNA is TGTGCCAGCAACAACCAGCGTCACTATGGCTACACCTTC.